This TCR beta chain was sequenced in a study of PD-1 blockade in classical Hodgkin lymphoma. Study observations and caveats: After ASCT, patients who started nivolumab under 1 year later were excluded. Baseline TCR diversity was reportedly lower in newly diagnosed patients than in healthy donors. It was reported as lower still in relapsed/refractory patients.

The repertoire was sequenced with immunoSEQ multiplex PCR; TCRdb's copy has only in-frame clones and lacks some. The sample comprises roughly 94,000 clones, roughly 91% of which are singletons, and around 2% rests with the top ten. CDR3 length equals 13 residues. The V and J ends lost 1 base and 5 bases respectively, with 6 bases between them. CDR1 and CDR2 from the germline V gene are LNHDA and SQIVND (reference sequence). In regard to this clone: Its antigen is undetermined.

Time point described: cycle 4 day 1 (C4D1), after about 6 weeks of nivolumab. There was relapse after autologous stem cell transplantation in every patient, and there was variation in brentuximab vedotin exposure. The gene calls are TRBV19 and TRBJ2-1; D possibly corresponds to TRBD2 (6 bases). The sequencing here drew on peripheral blood mononuclear cells (PBMCs), taken before the fourth cycle of nivolumab. This clonotype originated in a human donor with classical Hodgkin lymphoma. The CDR3 DNA follows: TGTGCCAGTAGTATAGCGGGGGACAATGAGCAGTTCTTC. Translating it yields CASSIAGDNEQFF. The full variable domain, completed using reference TRBV19 and TRBJ2-1, is DGGITQSPKYLFRKEGQNVTLSCEQNLNHDAMYWYRQDPGQGLRLIYYSQIVNDFQKGDIAEGYSVSREKKESFPLTVTSAQKNPTAFYLCASSIAGDNEQFFGPGTRLTVL.